This T cell receptor beta chain derives from a study of identical twins (dated by TCRdb to the mid-2010s). About the investigation overall: TCR alpha and beta repertoires from monozygotic twins, unrelated adults of various ages and cord blood were deep-sequenced to test whether fetal clonotypes persist. To rule out contamination, replicate twin experiments were performed at different times with different library preparation protocols. General conclusions and limits of the study: Because the same donors could not be followed over many years, the conclusions relied on cross-sectional statistical analysis. Abundant cord blood beta clonotypes had fewer insertions, young adult naive repertoires showed a similar but weaker trend, and memory repertoires showed no such trend. Out-of-frame TCR alpha sequences shared between twins showed an excess of low generation-probability sequences compared with coincidental sharing between unrelated individuals. The excess sharing between twins in beta out-of-frame sequences was weaker because fewer shared sequences reduced the signal-to-noise ratio. Zero-insertion analyses could be partly confounded by invariant T cells such as MAIT and iNKT, although diverse VJ usage argued against such confounding for most clonotypes. Recombination models systematically underestimated out-of-frame TCR alpha sharing in monozygotic twins but agreed with sharing between unrelated individuals.

The protocol used for the library was 5' RACE. The sequencing machine was an Illumina HiSeq 2000. A universal primer binding site was introduced by template switching, and a unique molecular identifier was present in the final cDNA, enabling accurate counting of TCR cDNA molecules. Specific primers in the conserved constant-segment region were used to synthesize first-strand cDNA for the TCR alpha and beta chains. Each cDNA library was double barcoded, with a SMART-Mk sample barcode plus Illumina barcodes, to control for contamination. TruSeq adapter sequences and Illumina sample barcodes were added in two successive PCR steps. TCR alpha and beta cDNA libraries were sequenced on the Illumina HiSeq platform with custom primers. Regarding the original processing steps: MiGEC processed the raw reads to extract unique molecular identifiers, while MiXCR was used to determine the CDR3 positions. For each individual, recombination models were inferred using an EM algorithm with the repgenHMM and IGoR tools. Shared clonotype analysis was performed with the tcR package in R, normalizing sharing by the product of cloneset sizes. To study raw recombination free of thymic and clonal selection effects, out-of-frame nonproductive sequences were analyzed. The raw public reads went through TCRdb reprocessing: fastp at Q25, MiXCR clone calling, in-frame beta chains kept. One record per CDR3 amino acid sequence lists the most common genes and DNA. TCRdb's processing, not the study's, gives the V and J calls here. For this sample there are about 660,000 distinct CDR3 sequences; 8% to 9% appear just once. Roughly 0.9% of the sample is held by the ten biggest clonotypes.

All donors were healthy Caucasians. Three pairs of female monozygotic twins, all aged about 18 to 29 years, were included in the twin cohort. Peripheral blood mononuclear cells were the source from which RNA for the TCR libraries was isolated. This clonotype was seen more than once but under ten times. It lacks a known antigen. Base qualities are not provided; no much larger clone lies one nucleotide away. CDR1 and CDR2 were assigned from the germline V gene (reference sequence) as SEHNR and FQNEAQ. V was cut back by 5 bases and J by 0 bases, leaving a gap of 7 bases between them. The CDR3 sequence holds 13 residues, the cysteine and phenylalanine included. The only DNA kept is the CDR3, 39 bases in frame from the first base. This sample was also put to use in a study of yellow fever vaccine responses in identical twins. The other study reports the following: According to the authors, the vaccine-induced T cell response in identical twins seemed to be partly convergent and partly specific to each individual. In the study, vaccine-responding T cell clones were precisely tracked in identical twins.

The rearrangement joined TRBV7-9 to TRBJ2-5, with the D gene call left open. The TCR comes from a woman younger than 30 in good health. Source material: PBMCs. The DNA sequence is as follows: TGTGCCAGCAGCGGGAAGTACCAAGAGACCCAGTACTTC. This gives the protein CASSGKYQETQYF.